This T cell receptor (beta chain) stems from a study of identical twins. V trimming: 6 bases; J trimming: 0 bases; junction bases outside the gene matches: 8. Germline CDR1 is MNHNS and CDR2 is SASEGT. The CDR3 covers 16 residues. This clonotype was found many times. Its specificity is unknown. cDNA carried unique molecular identifiers, and a universal primer site was added by template switching. In TCRdb, the 5' RACE reads were re-called with MiXCR into one record per CDR3 protein. The sample holds around 470,000 distinct CDR3 sequences, more than 13% seen once. Study conclusions and caveats: For zero-insertion analyses, partial confounding could come from invariant MAIT and iNKT cells.

These data were also reused for a study on yellow fever vaccine responses in identical twins.

V gene TRBV6-1 combines with J gene TRBJ2-3; 8 bases map to TRBD1. The clonotype was recovered from a woman aged 18-29 years in good health. Sample: CD4+ T cells sorted from blood. The DNA for the CDR3 is TGTGCCAGCAGAGACCACAGGGGGGTCAGCACAGATACGCAGTATTTT. It yields the protein CASRDHRGVSTDTQYF.